The present T cell receptor beta chain was sequenced within a study of OX40 agonist ivuxolimab in advanced cancers. Study summary: Dose-escalation patients suffered from hepatocellular carcinoma, melanoma, renal cell or head and neck cancer. Patients were around 83% male with ages roughly 23 to 85, mean approximately 62. Overall study findings and caveats: Antigen specificity of clonally expanded peripheral T cells was not established.

Points on this clone: What it recognizes is unknown.

The assay was immunoSEQ multiplex PCR, and TCRdb's table has in-frame clones only and misses some. The sample holds fewer than 100,000 clones, about 80% seen once. Sequences were derived from CD4+ or CD8+ T cells sorted from blood, sampled in a trial of the OX40 agonist ivuxolimab. This receptor was identified in an adult with an advanced solid tumor such as melanoma, head and neck, liver or kidney cancer.

CDR3 sequence: CASSLGRDRGSYEQYF. Here the CDR3 DNA reads TGTGCCAGCAGCTTAGGCCGGGACAGGGGGTCCTACGAGCAGTACTTC. The V gene is TRBV7-8, the J gene TRBJ2-7, with TRBD1 matching over 11 bases. The V and J ends lost 1 base and 1 base, in that order; junction bases with no gene match: 3. The CDR3 runs to 16 residues. From germline, CDR1 is SGHVS and CDR2 FQNEAQ.